The rows below give T cell receptor beta chains drawn from one sample of a study of blood T cell repertoires in COVID-19. The assay was immunoSEQ multiplex PCR, and TCRdb's table has in-frame clones only and misses some. Of some 160,000 clones detected, around 89% appear once; the ten largest clones hold 2% to 2.5%. What was sequenced was peripheral blood. These receptors were collected from a man aged 50 to 59 who had recovered from COVID-19. CDR3s include the opening cysteine and the closing phenylalanine or tryptophan. The order of the fields is V gene, J gene, clone size, CDR3 protein. Not every row has a clone size; where given, it reads once, few, many or a size class.

TRBV4-3	TRBJ1-6	once	CASSRIDSLNSPLHF
TRBV19	TRBJ2-2	NA	CASYRNTGELFF
TRBV19	TRBJ1-5	few	CASTKGQGRVQPQHF
TRBV6-5	TRBJ1-2	NA	CASSYLTGVDYGYTF
TRBV6-5	TRBJ2-7	NA	CATNRGGTYEQYF
TRBV18	TRBJ2-2	NA	CASSPNRDTGELFF
TRBV29-1	TRBJ2-1	NA	CSVEVGTGGNEQFF
TRBV27	TRBJ1-5	NA	CASSLAVSNQPQHF
TRBV14	TRBJ2-6	NA	CASRPTDRGPHLSGANVLTF
TRBV6-5	TRBJ2-7	once	CASSRLANEQYF
TRBV6-5	TRBJ2-7	NA	CASSYSRQGSAEQYF
TRBV6-5	TRBJ2-1	NA	CASIRLAGHNEQFF
TRBV4-3	TRBJ2-2	NA	CASSQDTLNSGTRNTGELFF
TRBV24-1	TRBJ2-7	once	CATSAQGASYEQYF
TRBV7-9	TRBJ2-7	NA	CASSAQGLAGLYEQYF
TRBV24-1	TRBJ2-3	NA	CATSDLIRGGTDTQYF
TRBV28	TRBJ2-7	many	CASSSRAGTVGYEQYF
TRBV4-2	TRBJ2-2	NA	CASSQDISGESGELFF
TRBV28	TRBJ2-7	NA	CASSLRGQNLYEQYF
TRBV7-6	TRBJ2-2	NA	CASSLAGRGLLGTGELFF
TRBV27	TRBJ2-1	NA	CASTLGAGRRSSYNEQFF
TRBV5-4	TRBJ2-2	NA	CASSLGPGQGTGELFF
TRBV15	TRBJ2-1	NA	CATSRDGTGSGGEQFF
TRBV19	TRBJ1-2	NA	CASSISAGNYGYTF
TRBV27	TRBJ2-6	once	CASTLRGNSGANVLTF
TRBV4-1	TRBJ2-7	few	CASSRGGLAGLGDEQYF
TRBV9	TRBJ2-3	NA	CASSAQQGSRTDTQYF
TRBV27	TRBJ2-3	NA	CASSLGQQADTQYF
TRBV6-9	TRBJ2-7	NA	CASGGTGQVAYEQYF
TRBV20-1	TRBJ2-5	NA	CSASYGSETQYF
TRBV5-4	TRBJ2-1	NA	CASSNRQAGANNEQFF
TRBV5-1	TRBJ2-1	NA	CASRAGQGKNEQFF
TRBV7-6	TRBJ2-7	NA	CASSLSPTVEVHEQYF
TRBV6-2/TRBV6-3	TRBJ1-2	NA	CASSYARDRTYYTF
TRBV27	TRBJ1-6	few	CASSLTRGSPLHF
TRBV19	TRBJ2-1	NA	CASIDRGRSYNEQFF
TRBV7-3	TRBJ2-5	NA	CASSSPESGSYQETQYF
TRBV5-8	TRBJ1-2	NA	CASSFRQAANYGYTF
TRBV29-1	TRBJ2-7	NA	CSRQGTDEQYF
TRBV6-6	TRBJ2-5	NA	CASSYSGGMRETQYF